This record concerns one TCR beta chain sequence. The entry originates in a study of blood T cell repertoires in COVID-19. Authors' methods: Cell counts per sample came from amplifying reference gene primers. Measured with immunoSEQ multiplex PCR; TCRdb has only the in-frame clones, and not every one. That table gives V, J and clone size, and the DNA gave D and trimming. The table has 150,000 to 200,000 clones, about 81% seen once; the top ten hold roughly 8.1%. CDR1 SGDLS and CDR2 YYNGEE come from the germline V gene. This CDR3 has 14 residues. V was shortened by 3 bases and J by 7 bases, with 13 bases between the two germline ends.

V gene TRBV9 combines with J gene TRBJ1-4, with a tentative D call TRBD1 (6 bases). This TCR derives from a woman in her 70s with acute or convalescent COVID-19. The sequenced sample was peripheral blood. This CDR3 is CASSELDSIEKLFF. DNA of the CDR3: TGTGCCAGCAGCGAACTGGACAGTATTGAAAAACTGTTTTTT.